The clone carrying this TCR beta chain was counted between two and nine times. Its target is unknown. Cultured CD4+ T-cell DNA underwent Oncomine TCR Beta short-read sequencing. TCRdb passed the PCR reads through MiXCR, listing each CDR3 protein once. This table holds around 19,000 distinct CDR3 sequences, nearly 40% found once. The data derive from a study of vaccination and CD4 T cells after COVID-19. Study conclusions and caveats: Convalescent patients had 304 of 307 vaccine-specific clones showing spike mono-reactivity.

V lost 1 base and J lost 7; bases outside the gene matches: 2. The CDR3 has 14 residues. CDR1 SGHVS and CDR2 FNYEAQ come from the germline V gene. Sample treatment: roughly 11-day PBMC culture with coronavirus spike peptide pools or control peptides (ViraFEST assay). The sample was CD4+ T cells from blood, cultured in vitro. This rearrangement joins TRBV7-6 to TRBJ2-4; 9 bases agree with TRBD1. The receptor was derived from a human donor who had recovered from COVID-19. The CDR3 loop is CASSLGTGVNIQYF. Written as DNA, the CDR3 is TGTGCCAGCAGCTTAGGGACAGGGGTTAACATTCAGTACTTC.